Shown below are 3 T cell receptor beta chains from a single sample sequenced in a study of blood T cells in healthy people across ages. Sample-barcoded 5' priming and a J-beta primer mix drove a second PCR of roughly 6 to 12 cycles. In TCRdb, the 5' RACE reads were re-called with MiXCR into one record per CDR3 protein. The sample has 1,500,000 or so distinct CDR3 sequences; 45% to 70% are singletons. The sequenced sample was blood. All receptors derive from a man aged 18 to 29 in good health.

V and J are TRBV24-1 and TRBJ2-1; TRBD1 matches at 9 bases. The V gene end was trimmed by 4 bases and the J gene end by 6 bases; junction bases not matched to a gene: 6. The CDR3 is made up of 15 amino acids. The germline CDR1 and CDR2 sequences are KGHDR and SFDVKD. DNA of the CDR3: TGTGCCACCAGTGAGGGATGGACAGGGGTCAATGAGCAGTTCTTC. It yields the protein CATSEGWTGVNEQFF.

The V and J genes are TRBV27 and TRBJ2-7; 10 positions agree with TRBD2. Trimming removed 4 bases from V and 3 bases from J; junction bases left unmatched: 3. The CDR3 is 14 residues long. Germline-derived CDR1 and CDR2 are MNHEY and SMNVEV (reference sequence). CDR3 in DNA: TGTGCCAGCAGTTGGCTAGCGGGGGACTACGAGCAGTACTTC. Amino acids: CASSWLAGDYEQYF.

J is TRBJ1-6 and V is TRBV27; the D is unclear. The V end lost 6 bases, the J end lost 9 bases, and 18 bases lay between the germline ends. CDR1 is MNHEY and CDR2 is SMNVEV in the germline V gene (reference sequence). The CDR3 consists of 15 residues. Here the CDR3 reads CASRPLPGRGSPLHF. DNA for the CDR3: TGTGCCAGCAGGCCCCTCCCCGGCAGAGGTTCACCCCTCCACTTT.